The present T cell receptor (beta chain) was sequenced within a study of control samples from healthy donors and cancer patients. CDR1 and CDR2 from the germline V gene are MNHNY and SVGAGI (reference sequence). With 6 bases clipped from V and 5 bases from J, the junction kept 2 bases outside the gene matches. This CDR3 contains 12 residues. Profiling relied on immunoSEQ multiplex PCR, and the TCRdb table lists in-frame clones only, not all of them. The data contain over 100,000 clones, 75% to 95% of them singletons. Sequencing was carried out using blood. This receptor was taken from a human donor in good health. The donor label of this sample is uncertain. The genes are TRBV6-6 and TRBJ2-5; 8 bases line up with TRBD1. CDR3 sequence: CASSRQGETQYF. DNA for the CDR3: TGTGCCAGCAGCCGACAGGGGGAGACCCAGTACTTC.